This T cell receptor (beta chain) derives from a study of blood T cell repertoires in COVID-19. The CDR3 loop spans 14 amino acids. Germline V lookup: CDR1 SGHRS, CDR2 YFSETQ. V trimming: 4 bases; J trimming: 10 bases; junction bases outside the gene matches: 7. Assay used: immunoSEQ multiplex PCR; TCRdb lists only in-frame clones, some missing. Of 200,000 to 250,000 clones in the sample, less than 90% were seen once. The chain links TRBV5-1 to TRBJ1-6, with TRBD1 matching 8 bases. Specimen: peripheral blood. The sequence was collected from a woman aged 60-75 years who had recovered from COVID-19. In DNA form, the CDR3 reads TGCGCCAGCAGCGACCGACAGGGGCTCTCACCCCTCCACTTT. Its protein is CASSDRQGLSPLHF.